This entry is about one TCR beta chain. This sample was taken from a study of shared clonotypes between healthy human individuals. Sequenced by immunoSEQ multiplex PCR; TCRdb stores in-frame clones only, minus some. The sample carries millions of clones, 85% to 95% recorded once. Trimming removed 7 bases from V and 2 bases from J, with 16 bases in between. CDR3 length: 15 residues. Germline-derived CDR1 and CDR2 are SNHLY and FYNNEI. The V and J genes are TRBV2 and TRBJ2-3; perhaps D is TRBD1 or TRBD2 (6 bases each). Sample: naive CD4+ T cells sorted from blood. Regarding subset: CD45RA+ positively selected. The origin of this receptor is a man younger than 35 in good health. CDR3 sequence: CASTPRGQPTDTQYF. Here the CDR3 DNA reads TGTGCCAGCACCCCACGGGGGCAGCCCACAGATACGCAGTATTTT.